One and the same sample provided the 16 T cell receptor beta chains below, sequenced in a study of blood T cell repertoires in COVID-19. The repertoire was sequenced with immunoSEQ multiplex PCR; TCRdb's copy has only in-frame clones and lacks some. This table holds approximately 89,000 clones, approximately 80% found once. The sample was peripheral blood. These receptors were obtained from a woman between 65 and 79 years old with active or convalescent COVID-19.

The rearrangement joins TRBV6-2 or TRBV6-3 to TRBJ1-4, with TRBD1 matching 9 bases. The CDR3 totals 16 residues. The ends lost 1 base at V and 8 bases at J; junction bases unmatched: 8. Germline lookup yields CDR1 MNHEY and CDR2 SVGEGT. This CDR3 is CASSYYSGTGGEKLFF. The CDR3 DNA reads TGTGCCAGCAGTTACTACTCCGGCACAGGGGGCGAAAAACTGTTTTTT.

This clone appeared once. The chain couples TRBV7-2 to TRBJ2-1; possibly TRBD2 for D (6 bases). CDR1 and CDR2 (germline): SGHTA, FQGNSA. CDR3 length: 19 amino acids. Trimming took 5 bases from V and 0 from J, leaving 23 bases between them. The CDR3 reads CASSPSAGTLWSSYNEQFF. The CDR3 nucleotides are TGTGCCAGCAGCCCGAGCGCAGGGACTCTATGGAGCTCCTACAATGAGCAGTTCTTC.

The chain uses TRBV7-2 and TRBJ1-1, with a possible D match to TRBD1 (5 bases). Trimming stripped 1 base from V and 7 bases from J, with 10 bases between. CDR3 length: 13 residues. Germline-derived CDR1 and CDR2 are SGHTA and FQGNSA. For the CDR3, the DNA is TGTGCCAGCAGCTTAGAGGGGCTAGGTGAAGCTTTCTTT. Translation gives CASSLEGLGEAFF.

The CDR3: CASVPGHRYEQYF. CDR3 bases: TGTGCCAGCGTTCCGGGACATCGCTACGAGCAGTACTTC. The V call is TRBV28, the J call TRBJ2-7; tentative D call: TRBD1 (6 bases). V was clipped by 8 bases and J by 3 bases, with 14 bases between them. The germline V gene has CDR1 MDHEN and CDR2 SYDVKM. This CDR3 is 13 amino acids long.

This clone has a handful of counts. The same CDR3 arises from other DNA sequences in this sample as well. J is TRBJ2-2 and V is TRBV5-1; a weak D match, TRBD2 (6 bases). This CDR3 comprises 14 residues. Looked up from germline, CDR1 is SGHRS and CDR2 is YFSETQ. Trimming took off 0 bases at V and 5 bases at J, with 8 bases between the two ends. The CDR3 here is CASSLAGGTGELFF. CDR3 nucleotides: TGCGCCAGCAGCTTGGCCGGGGGAACCGGGGAGCTGTTTTTT.

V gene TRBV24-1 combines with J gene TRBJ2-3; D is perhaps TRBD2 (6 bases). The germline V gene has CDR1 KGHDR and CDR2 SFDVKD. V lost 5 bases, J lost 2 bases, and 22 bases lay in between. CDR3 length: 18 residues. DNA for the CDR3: TGTGCCACCAGTGGGAGGACTACCAAGGTATTAGACACAGATACGCAGTATTTT. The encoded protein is CATSGRTTKVLDTDTQYF.

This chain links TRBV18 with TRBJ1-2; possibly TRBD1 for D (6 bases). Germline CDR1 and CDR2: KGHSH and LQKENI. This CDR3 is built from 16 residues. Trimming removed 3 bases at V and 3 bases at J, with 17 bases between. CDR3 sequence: CASSPSAGGWDYGYTF. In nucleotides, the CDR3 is TGTGCCAGCTCACCCAGTGCGGGGGGCTGGGACTATGGCTACACCTTC.

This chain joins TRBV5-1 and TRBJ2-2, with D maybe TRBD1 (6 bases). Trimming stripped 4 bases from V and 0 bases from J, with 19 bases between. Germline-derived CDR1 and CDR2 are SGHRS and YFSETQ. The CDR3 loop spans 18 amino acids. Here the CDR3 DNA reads TGCGCCAGCAGCCCCGACCTGCGACAGGCGGCGAACACCGGGGAGCTGTTTTTT. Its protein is CASSPDLRQAANTGELFF.

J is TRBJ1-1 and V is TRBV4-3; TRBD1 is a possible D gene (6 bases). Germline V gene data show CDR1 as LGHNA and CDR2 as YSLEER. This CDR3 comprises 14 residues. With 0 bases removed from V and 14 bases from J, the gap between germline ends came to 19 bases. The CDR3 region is CASSQESRGAKLFF. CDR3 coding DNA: TGCGCCAGCAGCCAAGAATCCAGGGGCGCTAAATTGTTCTTT.

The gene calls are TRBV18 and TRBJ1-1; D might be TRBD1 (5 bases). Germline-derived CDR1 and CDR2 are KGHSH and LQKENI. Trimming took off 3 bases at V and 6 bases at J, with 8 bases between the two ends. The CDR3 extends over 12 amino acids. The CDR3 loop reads CASSPAGPEAFF. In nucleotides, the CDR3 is TGTGCCAGCTCACCGGCAGGGCCTGAAGCTTTCTTT.

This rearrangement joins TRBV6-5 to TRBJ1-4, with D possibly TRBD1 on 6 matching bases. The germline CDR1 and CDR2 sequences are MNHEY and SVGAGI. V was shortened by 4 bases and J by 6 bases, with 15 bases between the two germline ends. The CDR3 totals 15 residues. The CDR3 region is CASSFGEGVDEKLFF. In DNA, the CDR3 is TGTGCCAGCAGTTTTGGGGAGGGGGTCGATGAAAAACTGTTTTTT.

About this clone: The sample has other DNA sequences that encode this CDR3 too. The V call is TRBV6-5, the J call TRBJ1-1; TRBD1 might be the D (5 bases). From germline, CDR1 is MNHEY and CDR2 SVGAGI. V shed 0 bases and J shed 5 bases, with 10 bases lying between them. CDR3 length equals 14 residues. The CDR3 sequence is CASSYSGGRTEAFF. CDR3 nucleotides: TGTGCCAGCAGTTACTCTGGGGGGAGGACTGAAGCTTTCTTT.

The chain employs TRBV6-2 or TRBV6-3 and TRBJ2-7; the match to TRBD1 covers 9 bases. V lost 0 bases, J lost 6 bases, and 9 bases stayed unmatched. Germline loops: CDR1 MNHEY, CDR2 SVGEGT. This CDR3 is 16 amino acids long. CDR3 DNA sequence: TGTGCCAGCAGTTACTCGCCCGGACAGGGGTGGGCCGAGCAGTACTTC. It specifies CASSYSPGQGWAEQYF.

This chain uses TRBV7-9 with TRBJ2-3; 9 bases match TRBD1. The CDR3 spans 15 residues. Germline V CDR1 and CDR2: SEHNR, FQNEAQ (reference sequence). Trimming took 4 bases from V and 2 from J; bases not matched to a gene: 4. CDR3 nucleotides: TGTGCCAGCAGCTCGGGGACAGGGATCACAGATACGCAGTATTTT. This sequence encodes CASSSGTGITDTQYF.

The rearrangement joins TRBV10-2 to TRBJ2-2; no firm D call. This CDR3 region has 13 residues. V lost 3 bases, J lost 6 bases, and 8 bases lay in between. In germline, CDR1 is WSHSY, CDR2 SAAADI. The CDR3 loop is CASSDLSPGELFF. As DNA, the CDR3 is TGCGCCAGCAGTGACTTGTCCCCCGGGGAGCTGTTTTTT.

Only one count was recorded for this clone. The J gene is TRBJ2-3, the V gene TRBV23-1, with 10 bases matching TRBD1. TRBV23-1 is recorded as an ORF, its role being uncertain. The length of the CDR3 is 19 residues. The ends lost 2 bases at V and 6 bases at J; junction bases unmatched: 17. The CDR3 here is CASSQGCTSGTGAWDTQYF. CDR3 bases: TGCGCCAGCAGTCAAGGGTGTACAAGCGGGACAGGGGCATGGGATACGCAGTATTTT.